This TCR beta chain was found in a study of T cells after yellow fever vaccination (dated by TCRdb to between 2018 and 2021). Turning to the overall study: The SMART-Seq v4 Ultra Low Input RNA kit was used to prepare libraries from fractions with low cell numbers. The cohort comprised two healthy male donors, one aged 18 to 30 and one aged 30 to 40 years. Blood was collected at multiple timepoints before and after primary and secondary immunization, and bulk PBMC replicates and cell subsets were isolated. Bulk TCR alpha and beta repertoires were sequenced longitudinally to track T-cell clones before and after primary and booster YFV17D yellow fever vaccination. What the work shows at the level of the full study, not this receptor alone: The secondary T-cell response was weaker than the primary response but faster, peaking on day 5 instead of day 15. Because only two donors were included in the study, the extent to which the findings can be generalized is limited. Because abundant contaminating clonotypes from the bulk population could be contained in FACS-sorted repertoires, computational filtering was required. Most clones expanded after primary vaccination (around 97% of CD4 and 88% of CD8) were re-detected after the booster, suggesting that broad memory maintenance occurred. A small share of clonotypes occurred in both CD4 and CD8 compartments, likely arising from convergent recombination.

This clonotype was detected many times. The antigen it binds to is not known. Qualities for individual bases were not recorded, and no much larger clone is one base off. Per the publication, the treatment or condition label means: live attenuated yellow fever vaccine strain. Two biological replicates of bulk PBMCs were collected at each blood-draw timepoint. A standard Ficoll-Paque protocol was used to isolate PBMCs from peripheral blood. TriZol was used to extract RNA from bulk PBMCs, from CD4 and CD8 fractions, and from dextramer-positive and dextramer-negative fractions. TCR cDNA was synthesized by 5'RACE template switching, which introduced a universal primer site and unique molecular identifiers. cDNA synthesis was primed from both the TCR alpha and TCR beta constant segments. Two PCR steps were used to amplify libraries, with sample barcodes and sequencing adapters being added in the second step. Sequencing of the libraries was done on either Illumina HiSeq 2500 (2x100 bp) or NovaSeq (2x150 bp). The published analysis was carried out like this. MIGEC handled demultiplexing of reads and collapsing into UMI consensus sequences, while MiXCR performed V(D)J alignment. Using edgeR on replicate PBMC samples, clonotypes were called vaccine-responding if FDR was below 0.01 and the log2 fold change was above 5 up to day 15. Each bulk clonotype was labeled CD4 or CD8 based on which sequenced repertoire, CD4 or CD8, contained the clonotype at higher abundance. The public reads were reanalyzed by TCRdb: fastp trimming at Q25, MiXCR alignment, in-frame beta chains only. CDR3 protein duplicates are merged, each entry listing the most common genes and DNA. These V and J calls rely on TCRdb rather than the paper's analysis. In all, the sample holds around 350,000 distinct CDR3 sequences, and roughly 12% of those were seen once. The ten most abundant clones make up about 17% of the sample.

The source of this sequence is a man between 18 and 29 years old who received the YFV17D yellow fever vaccine. Sequencing used PBMCs, obtained on the day of the first yellow fever vaccination.

This receptor has the CDR3 CASSLGIAGTGELFF. DNA sequence: TGTGCCAGCAGTTTAGGGATAGCGGGGACCGGGGAGCTGTTTTTT. The sequence joins TRBV12-3 or TRBV12-4 to TRBJ2-2, with TRBD2 identical over 8 junction bases. Relative to germline, V is missing 1 base and J is missing 5 bases, with 3 bases of the junction outside any gene match. The CDR3 measures 15 amino acids from cysteine to phenylalanine. Only CDR3 DNA is held: 45 bases, read in frame from base 1.